The 14 T cell receptor beta chains given below trace back to one sample, sequenced in a study of T cells in localized non-small cell lung cancer. Here immunoSEQ multiplex PCR was the method, and the copy in TCRdb shows in-frame clones only, minus some. The profile shows about 3,500 clones, about 20% of them singletons. This specimen consisted of lung tumor tissue, obtained before any cancer treatment. The receptors shown here come from a woman aged 35-75 years with stage III squamous cell lung carcinoma.

By sample share, this clone is medium-sized (0.01 to 0.1%). The J gene is TRBJ1-5, the V gene TRBV10-3; D gene uncertain. CDR1 ENHRY and CDR2 SYGVKD come from the germline V gene. Trimming pared 0 bases from V and 5 bases from J, leaving 5 bases between. This CDR3 contains 13 residues. This CDR3 reads CAISESNYQPQHF. CDR3 nucleotide sequence: TGTGCCATCAGTGAGTCAAACTATCAGCCCCAGCATTTT.

A few counts support this clone. The chain has TRBV6-8 and TRBJ2-1; D is possibly TRBD2 (5 bases). The V end lost 5 bases, the J end lost 0 bases, and 14 bases lay between the germline ends. The CDR3 contains 16 residues. Germline V CDR1 and CDR2: MNHGY, SAAAGT. Here the CDR3 reads CASSTLSRASYNEQFF. In DNA, the CDR3 is TGTGCCAGCAGTACCCTTTCGCGGGCCTCCTACAATGAGCAGTTCTTC.

This clone turned up a few times. The chain has TRBV18 and TRBJ1-1; D gene uncertain. V was trimmed by 3 bases and J by 1 base, leaving 6 bases between them. CDR1 and CDR2 (germline): KGHSH, LQKENI. The CDR3 consists of 13 residues. The CDR3 region has the DNA TGTGCCAGCTCACCTGGAGCGAACACTGAAGCTTTCTTT. Protein sequence: CASSPGANTEAFF.

The rearrangement joins TRBV5-1 to TRBJ1-1; D call uncertain. The CDR3 covers 15 residues. V was shortened by 2 bases and J by 1 base, with 12 bases between the two germline ends. CDR1 and CDR2 (germline): SGHRS, YFSETQ. The CDR3 region has the DNA TGCGCCAGCAGCTTTGGATTCACGGGGAACACTGAAGCTTTCTTT. Translated: CASSFGFTGNTEAFF.

This clone has just a few counts. The chain has TRBV6-8 and TRBJ1-1, with 7 positions matching TRBD1. Germline CDR1 is MNHGY and CDR2 is SAAAGT. The V and J ends lost 5 bases and 5 bases, in that order; junction bases with no gene match: 8. This CDR3 comprises 14 residues. Written as DNA, the CDR3 is TGTGCCAGCAGTCGAGAGGGGGCAGGTACTGAAGCTTTCTTT. Its translation: CASSREGAGTEAFF.

The chain employs TRBV6-8 and TRBJ2-6; possibly TRBD1 for D (7 bases). Germline V gene lookup returns CDR1 MNHGY and CDR2 SAAAGT. The CDR3 runs to 15 residues. Trimming took off 4 bases at V and 2 bases at J, with 9 bases between the two ends. CDR3 loop: CASSSRGAGANVLTF. The DNA for the CDR3 is TGTGCCAGCAGTTCCAGGGGGGCTGGGGCCAACGTCCTGACTTTC.

The chain recombines TRBV2 with TRBJ1-2; 7 bases are shared with TRBD1. There are 13 residues in the CDR3. Germline-derived CDR1 and CDR2 are SNHLY and FYNNEI. Trimming removed 0 bases from V and 9 bases from J; junction bases left unmatched: 4. CDR3 DNA sequence: TGTGCCAGCAGTGAAGCAGGGGGCCGGAGCTACACCTTC. Translated: CASSEAGGRSYTF.

This clone was seen only a few times. The chain uses TRBV14 and TRBJ2-1; TRBD2 aligns across 9 bases. Germline CDR1 reads SGHDN; CDR2 reads FVKESK. The CDR3 has 17 amino acids. V gave up 0 bases and J gave up 2 bases; unmatched junction bases: 5. The CDR3 loop is CASSQDIAGGPYNEQFF. The CDR3, as DNA: TGTGCCAGCAGCCAAGACATCGCGGGAGGGCCCTACAATGAGCAGTTCTTC.

V gene TRBV11-3 combines with J gene TRBJ1-5, with 9 bases matching TRBD1. Germline values: CDR1 SGHNT, CDR2 YENEEA. The CDR3 consists of 17 residues. The J segment lost 4 bases and the V segment lost 5 bases, leaving 12 bases of the junction unmatched. CDR3: CASSQALPGQGNQPQHF. CDR3 coding DNA: TGTGCCAGCAGCCAAGCGTTGCCGGGACAGGGTAATCAGCCCCAGCATTTT.

This clone turned up a few times. The chain carries TRBV30 and TRBJ2-7, with D perhaps matching TRBD2 (6 bases). CDR1 GTSNPN and CDR2 SVGIG come from the germline V gene (reference sequence). Trimming removed 1 base at V and 0 bases at J, with 13 bases between. CDR3 length: 15 residues. As DNA, the CDR3 is TGTGCCTGGAGTGCCCCGGGACTGACCTCCTACGAGCAGTACTTC. Its translation is CAWSAPGLTSYEQYF.

This clone was seen at least ten times. This chain connects TRBV6-8 to TRBJ1-2; D gene uncertain. The germline V gene has CDR1 MNHGY and CDR2 SAAAGT. V shed 5 bases and J shed 5 bases, with 12 bases lying between them. The CDR3 is 13 amino acids. Written as DNA, the CDR3 is TGTGCCAGCAGTGACCGAAAAACTTATGGCTACACCTTC. Translating gives CASSDRKTYGYTF.

This clone occurred a few times. The chain employs TRBV4-1 and TRBJ2-2, with D perhaps matching TRBD1 (6 bases). The V end was cut by 1 base, the J end by 3 bases, with 24 bases between. This CDR3 spans 20 amino acids. The germline CDR1 and CDR2 sequences are MGHRA and YSYEKL. In DNA form, the CDR3 reads TGCGCCAGCAGCCAAGCCCCAGGGGAAAGGGGGAGATGGGACACCGGGGAGCTGTTTTTT. Protein product: CASSQAPGERGRWDTGELFF.

This clone has a count of ten or more. The chain has TRBV25-1 and TRBJ1-6; 7 bases match TRBD1. CDR3 size: 15 residues. J was trimmed by 7 bases and V by 5 bases; bases with no gene match: 8. The germline CDR1 and CDR2 sequences are MGHDK and SYGVNS. CDR3 DNA: TGTGCCAGCAGTTCTCGAACAGGGGTGAATTCACCCCTCCACTTT. It translates to CASSSRTGVNSPLHF.

Judged by abundance, this clone is medium-sized (0.01 to 0.1%). This chain joins TRBV11-3 and TRBJ1-1, with 8 nucleotides matching TRBD1. The CDR3 totals 14 residues. The V segment lost 2 bases and the J segment 3 bases; nucleotides outside the gene matches: 2. CDR1 and CDR2 (germline): SGHNT, YENEEA. DNA for the CDR3: TGTGCCAGCAGCTTAACGGACAGGGACACTGAAGCTTTCTTT. Residues: CASSLTDRDTEAFF.